The 20 T cell receptor beta chains below were found in one sample sequenced in a study of shared clonotypes between healthy human individuals. Naive CD8 cells, CD45RO-negative and positively selected for CCR7, excluded terminally differentiated effector memory CD45RA+ cells. This table comes from immunoSEQ multiplex PCR, and its TCRdb copy is limited to in-frame clones, with some not included. The sample lists millions of clones, roughly 95% occurring once. What was sequenced was naive CD8+ T cells sorted from blood. These receptors all come from a man younger than 35 in good health.

A word on this clone: Other DNA sequences within the sample encode an identical CDR3. The V call is TRBV28, the J call TRBJ2-5; D is unresolved. The length of the CDR3 is 14 residues. V lost 5 bases and J lost 2, with 12 bases in between. Germline V gene lookup returns CDR1 MDHEN and CDR2 SYDVKM. Written as DNA, the CDR3 is TGTGCCAGCAGTCCGGTTGGTCTGCAAGAGACCCAGTACTTC. Encoded protein: CASSPVGLQETQYF.

J is TRBJ1-3 and V is TRBV7-9, with 7 bases identical to TRBD1. J gave up 2 bases and V 2 bases, and 3 bases lay outside the gene matches. Per germline, CDR1 SEHNR and CDR2 FQNEAQ (reference sequence). CDR3 length: 15 amino acids. CDR3 bases: TGTGCCAGCAGCTTAACAGGGGAAACTGGAAACACCATATATTTT. Protein product: CASSLTGETGNTIYF.

V usage is TRBV7-9 and J usage is TRBJ2-5; D is perhaps TRBD2 (5 bases). From germline, CDR1 is SEHNR and CDR2 FQNEAQ (reference sequence). V lost 7 bases, J lost 0 bases, and 12 bases lay in between. This CDR3 comprises 14 residues. DNA of the CDR3: TGTGCCAGCACAATAGACTACAACCAAGAGACCCAGTACTTC. Amino acid sequence: CASTIDYNQETQYF.

The chain is built from TRBV5-6 and TRBJ2-3; 9 nucleotides line up with TRBD1. The CDR3 loop spans 16 amino acids. Germline assignment: CDR1 SGHDT and CDR2 YYEEEE. J was trimmed by 4 bases and V by 7 bases; bases with no gene match: 13. In nucleotides, the CDR3 is TGTGCCAGCTCGGAACGGGGGACAGGGTCCCCAGATACGCAGTATTTT. It encodes CASSERGTGSPDTQYF.

V and J are TRBV19 and TRBJ2-7; 7 nucleotides line up with TRBD1. The CDR3 length is 13 residues. Losses at the gene ends were 5 bases for V and 5 bases for J; bases not matched to a gene: 6. From germline, CDR1 is LNHDA and CDR2 SQIVND (reference sequence). In nucleotides, the CDR3 is TGTGCCAGTAGTTCCCGGGACAGTGACGAGCAGTACTTC. Amino acid sequence: CASSSRDSDEQYF.

This chain joins TRBV29-1 and TRBJ2-5, with 10 bases matching TRBD2. The CDR3 covers 15 residues. The V segment lost 3 bases and the J segment 1 base; nucleotides outside the gene matches: 5. CDR1 and CDR2 from the germline V gene are SQVTM and ANQGSEA. The CDR3 DNA is TGCAGCGTTGATGGAGCGGGGGGGCCCCAAGAGACCCAGTACTTC. Its protein is CSVDGAGGPQETQYF.

This chain links TRBV28 with TRBJ1-1; D call uncertain. The germline V gene has CDR1 MDHEN and CDR2 SYDVKM. The CDR3 is 13 residues long. The V end lost 2 bases, the J end lost 4 bases, and 8 bases lay between the germline ends. In DNA form, the CDR3 reads TGTGCCAGCAGTTTAGTCGAGGGCACTGAAGCTTTCTTT. Translated, it gives CASSLVEGTEAFF. The variable domain in full, completed from reference TRBV28 and TRBJ1-1, reads DVKVTQSSRYLVKRTGEKVFLECVQDMDHENMFWYRQDPGLGLRLIYFSYDVKMKEKGDIPEGYSVSREKKERFSLILESASTNQTSMYLCASSLVEGTEAFFGQGTRLTVV.

The genes are TRBV28 and TRBJ2-1; a possible D gene is TRBD1 (5 bases). V lost 5 bases, J lost 0 bases, and 14 bases lay in between. This CDR3 contains 16 residues. The V gene's germline CDR1 is MDHEN and CDR2 SYDVKM. The DNA for the CDR3 is TGTGCCAGCAGTCCCACAGGTTTAAGCTCCTACAATGAGCAGTTCTTC. Its protein product is CASSPTGLSSYNEQFF. Drawing the rest from reference TRBV28 and TRBJ2-1, the complete variable domain is DVKVTQSSRYLVKRTGEKVFLECVQDMDHENMFWYRQDPGLGLRLIYFSYDVKMKEKGDIPEGYSVSREKKERFSLILESASTNQTSMYLCASSPTGLSSYNEQFFGPGTRLTVL.

Concerning this clone: Different DNA sequences within this sample yield the same CDR3. This chain uses TRBV25-1 with TRBJ2-7; D might be TRBD2 (6 bases). The CDR3 has 14 residues. From germline, CDR1 is MGHDK and CDR2 SYGVNS. The ends were cut back, 1 base at V and 1 base at J, with 8 bases in the middle. CDR3 loop: CASSEFGGSYEQYF. The CDR3 DNA is TGTGCCAGCAGTGAATTCGGGGGTTCCTACGAGCAGTACTTC.

The chain carries TRBV9 and TRBJ2-7; D may be TRBD2 (5 bases). Trimming pared 0 bases from V and 5 bases from J, leaving 9 bases between. From germline, CDR1 is SGDLS and CDR2 YYNGEE. This CDR3 has 13 residues. Written as DNA, the CDR3 is TGTGCCAGCAGCGTAGCGGCGGAGGACGAGCAGTACTTC. Its translation: CASSVAAEDEQYF.

The rearrangement joins TRBV2 to TRBJ1-5, with a tentative D call TRBD1 (5 bases). The CDR3 runs to 18 residues. The germline V and J ends were trimmed by 6 bases and 5 bases, with 26 bases remaining between them. Germline V gene data show CDR1 as SNHLY and CDR2 as FYNNEI. CDR3 protein: CASRANIGEAVGDQPQHF. In DNA form, the CDR3 reads TGTGCCAGCAGGGCAAATATCGGGGAAGCTGTAGGGGATCAGCCCCAGCATTTT.

The genes are TRBV7-9 and TRBJ2-1, with 8 bases lining up with TRBD2. Germline-derived CDR1 and CDR2 are SEHNR and FQNEAQ (reference sequence). The CDR3 length is 17 residues. V shed 2 bases and J 4 bases; nucleotides not matched to a gene: 10. Here the CDR3 reads CASSLFRGGIFYNEQFF. CDR3 bases: TGTGCCAGCAGCTTATTCCGGGGGGGCATCTTTTACAATGAGCAGTTCTTC.

V and J are TRBV10-3 and TRBJ2-7; 8 bases are shared with TRBD1. The CDR3 covers 15 residues. V dropped 10 bases and J dropped 3; count of bases not matched to a gene: 14. The germline gives CDR1 ENHRY, CDR2 SYGVKD. The CDR3 coding sequence is TGTGCCAGCAGCTTACCGGGACAGGAGGGCTACGAGCAGTACTTC. The encoded protein is CASSLPGQEGYEQYF.

The chain carries TRBV18 and TRBJ1-2; maybe TRBD1 (6 bases). The V gene's germline CDR1 is KGHSH and CDR2 LQKENI. Trimming left V 0 bases short and J 6 bases short, with 11 bases between. This CDR3 has 14 amino acids. The chain's CDR3 is CASSPPRAGDGYTF. CDR3 in DNA: TGTGCCAGCTCACCACCCCGGGCAGGGGATGGCTACACCTTC.

V is TRBV30 and J is TRBJ1-1, with 11 bases that match TRBD1. CDR1 GTSNPN and CDR2 SVGIG come from the germline V gene (reference sequence). The CDR3 runs 12 residues. Trimming at V came to 8 bases and at J to 3 bases, leaving 2 bases not matched to a gene. Here the CDR3 DNA reads TGTGCCGGGGACAGGGGGGACACTGAAGCTTTCTTT. Translated, it gives CAGDRGDTEAFF.

This chain joins TRBV7-9 and TRBJ2-2; a possible D gene is TRBD1 (5 bases). V was cut by 5 bases and J by 6 bases, with 10 bases left in between. Germline V gives CDR1 SEHNR, CDR2 FQNEAQ (reference sequence). The CDR3 spans 13 residues. The CDR3 DNA follows: TGTGCCAGCAGCCTACAGGATCCCGGGGAGCTGTTTTTT. It is translated as CASSLQDPGELFF.

This clone was detected only once. The chain has TRBV19 and TRBJ1-1; no clear D gene. The germline V and J ends were trimmed by 7 bases and 7 bases, with 19 bases remaining between them. CDR1 and CDR2 from the germline V gene are LNHDA and SQIVND (reference sequence). CDR3 length: 14 amino acids. This chain's CDR3 is CASTLLAARNEAFF. As DNA, the CDR3 is TGTGCCAGTACCCTACTGGCTGCGAGAAATGAAGCTTTCTTT. Using reference TRBV19 and TRBJ1-1 for the parts outside the CDR3, the full variable domain is DGGITQSPKYLFRKEGQNVTLSCEQNLNHDAMYWYRQDPGQGLRLIYYSQIVNDFQKGDIAEGYSVSREKKESFPLTVTSAQKNPTAFYLCASTLLAARNEAFFGQGTRLTVV.

The chain recombines TRBV28 with TRBJ1-1; no firm D call. CDR1 is MDHEN, CDR2 SYDVKM, per germline. CDR3 length: 12 amino acids. V lost 3 bases and J 1 base, leaving 3 bases between the germline ends. CDR3 DNA sequence: TGTGCCAGCAGTTTTGCGAACACTGAAGCTTTCTTT. It encodes CASSFANTEAFF. The full variable domain, in which reference TRBV28 and TRBJ1-1 provide the parts outside the CDR3, is DVKVTQSSRYLVKRTGEKVFLECVQDMDHENMFWYRQDPGLGLRLIYFSYDVKMKEKGDIPEGYSVSREKKERFSLILESASTNQTSMYLCASSFANTEAFFGQGTRLTVV.

The chain uses TRBV27 and TRBJ2-7, with 7 bases fitting TRBD1. The V gene's germline CDR1 is MNHEY and CDR2 SMNVEV (reference sequence). With 2 bases clipped from V and 3 bases from J, the junction kept 7 bases outside the gene matches. The CDR3 is made up of 15 amino acids. The CDR3 DNA reads as TGTGCCAGCAGTTTAACGGGACAGCCTGTCTACGAGCAGTACTTC. This codes for CASSLTGQPVYEQYF.

The J gene is TRBJ2-7, the V gene TRBV28, with a weak D call TRBD1 (5 bases). This CDR3 region has 14 residues. The V gene's germline CDR1 is MDHEN and CDR2 SYDVKM. V was shortened by 6 bases and J by 0 bases, with 12 bases between the two germline ends. The DNA of the CDR3 is TGTGCCAGCAGCCTGGACATTCCCTCCTACGAGCAGTACTTC. The encoded protein is CASSLDIPSYEQYF.